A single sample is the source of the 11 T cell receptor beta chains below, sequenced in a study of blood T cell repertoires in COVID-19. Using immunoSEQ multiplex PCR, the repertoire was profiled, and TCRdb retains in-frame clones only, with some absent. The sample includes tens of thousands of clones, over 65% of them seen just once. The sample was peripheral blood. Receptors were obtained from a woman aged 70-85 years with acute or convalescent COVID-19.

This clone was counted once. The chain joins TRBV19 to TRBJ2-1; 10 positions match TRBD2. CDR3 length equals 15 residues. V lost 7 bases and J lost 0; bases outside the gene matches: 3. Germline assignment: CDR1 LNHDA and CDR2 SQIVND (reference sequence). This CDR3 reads CASTGTSASYNEQFF. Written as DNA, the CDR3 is TGTGCCAGTACCGGGACTAGCGCCTCCTACAATGAGCAGTTCTTC.

The chain's CDR3 is CAGGTGTGANVLTF. The CDR3 DNA reads TGTGCCGGGGGGACAGGGACTGGGGCCAACGTCCTGACTTTC. This chain connects TRBV30 to TRBJ2-6; TRBD1 matches at 9 bases. The ends lost 8 bases at V and 2 bases at J; junction bases unmatched: 4. Germline lookup yields CDR1 GTSNPN and CDR2 SVGIG (reference sequence). There are 14 residues in the CDR3.

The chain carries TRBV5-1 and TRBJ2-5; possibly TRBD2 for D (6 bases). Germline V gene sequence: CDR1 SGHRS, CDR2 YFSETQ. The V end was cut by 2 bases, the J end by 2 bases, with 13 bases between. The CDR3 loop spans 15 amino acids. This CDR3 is CASSFQGGRQETQYF. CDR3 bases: TGCGCCAGCAGCTTTCAAGGTGGGAGGCAAGAGACCCAGTACTTC.

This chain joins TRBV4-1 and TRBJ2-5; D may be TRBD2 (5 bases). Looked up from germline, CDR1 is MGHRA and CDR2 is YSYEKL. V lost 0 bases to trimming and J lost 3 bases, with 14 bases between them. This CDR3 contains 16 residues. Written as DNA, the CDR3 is TGCGCCAGCAGCCAAGATGACCGGGGATCCAAAGAGACCCAGTACTTC. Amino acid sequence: CASSQDDRGSKETQYF.

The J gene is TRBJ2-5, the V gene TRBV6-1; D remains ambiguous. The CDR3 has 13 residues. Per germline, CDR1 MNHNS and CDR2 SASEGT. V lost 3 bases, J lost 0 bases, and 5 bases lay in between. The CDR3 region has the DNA TGTGCCAGCAGTGACCCTCACCAAGAGACCCAGTACTTC. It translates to CASSDPHQETQYF.

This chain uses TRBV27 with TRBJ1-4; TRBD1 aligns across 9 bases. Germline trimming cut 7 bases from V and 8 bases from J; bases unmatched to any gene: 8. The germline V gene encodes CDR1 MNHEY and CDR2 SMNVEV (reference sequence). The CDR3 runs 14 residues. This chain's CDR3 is CASTRDRASEKLFF. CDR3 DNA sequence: TGTGCCAGCACCCGGGACAGGGCTAGCGAAAAACTGTTTTTT.

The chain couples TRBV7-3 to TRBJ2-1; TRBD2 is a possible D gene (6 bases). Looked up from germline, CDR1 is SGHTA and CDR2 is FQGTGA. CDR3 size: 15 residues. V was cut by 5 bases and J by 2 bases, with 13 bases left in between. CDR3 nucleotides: TGTGCCAGCAGCGTCCGGGACTCAGCCTACAATGAGCAGTTCTTC. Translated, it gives CASSVRDSAYNEQFF.

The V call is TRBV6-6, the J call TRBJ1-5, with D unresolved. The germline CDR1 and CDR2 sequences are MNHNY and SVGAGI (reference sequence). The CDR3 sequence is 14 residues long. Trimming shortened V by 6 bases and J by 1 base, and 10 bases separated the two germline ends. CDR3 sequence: CASSWEGSNQPQHF. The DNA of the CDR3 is TGTGCCAGCAGCTGGGAGGGAAGCAATCAGCCCCAGCATTTT.

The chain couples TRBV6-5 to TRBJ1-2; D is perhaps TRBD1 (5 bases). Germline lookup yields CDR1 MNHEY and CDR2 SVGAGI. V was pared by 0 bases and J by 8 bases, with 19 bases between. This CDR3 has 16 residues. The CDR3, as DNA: TGTGCCAGCAGTTACTCAACTGGCAGGGAGGGTGGAGGCTACACCTTC. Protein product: CASSYSTGREGGGYTF.

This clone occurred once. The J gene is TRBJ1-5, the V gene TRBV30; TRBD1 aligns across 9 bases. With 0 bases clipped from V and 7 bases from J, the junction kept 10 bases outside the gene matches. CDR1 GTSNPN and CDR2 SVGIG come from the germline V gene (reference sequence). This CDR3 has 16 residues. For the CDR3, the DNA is TGTGCCTGGAGTGTACCCGGACAGGGGATGAGACAGCCCCAGCATTTT. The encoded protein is CAWSVPGQGMRQPQHF.

DNA of the CDR3: TGCGCCAGCAGCGCTCAGACAGGCACCCAAGAGACCCAGTACTTC. This sequence encodes CASSAQTGTQETQYF. The chain employs TRBV5-1 and TRBJ2-5; possible D gene TRBD1, 6 bases. The V end lost 4 bases, the J end lost 1 base, and 14 bases lay between the germline ends. In germline, CDR1 is SGHRS, CDR2 YFSETQ. The CDR3 consists of 15 residues.